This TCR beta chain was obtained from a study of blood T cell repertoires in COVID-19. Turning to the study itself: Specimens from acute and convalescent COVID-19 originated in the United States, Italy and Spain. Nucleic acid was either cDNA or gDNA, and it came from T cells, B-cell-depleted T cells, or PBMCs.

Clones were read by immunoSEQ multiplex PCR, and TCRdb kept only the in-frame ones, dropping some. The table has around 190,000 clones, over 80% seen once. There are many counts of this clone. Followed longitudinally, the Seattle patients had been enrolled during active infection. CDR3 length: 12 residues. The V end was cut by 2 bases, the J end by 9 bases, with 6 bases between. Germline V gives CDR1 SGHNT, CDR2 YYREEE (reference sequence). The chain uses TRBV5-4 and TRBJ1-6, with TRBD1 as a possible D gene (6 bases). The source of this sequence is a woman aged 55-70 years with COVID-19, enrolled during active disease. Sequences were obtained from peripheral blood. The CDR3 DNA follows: TGTGCCAGCAGCTTCAGGGGTTCACCCCTCCACTTT. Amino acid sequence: CASSFRGSPLHF.